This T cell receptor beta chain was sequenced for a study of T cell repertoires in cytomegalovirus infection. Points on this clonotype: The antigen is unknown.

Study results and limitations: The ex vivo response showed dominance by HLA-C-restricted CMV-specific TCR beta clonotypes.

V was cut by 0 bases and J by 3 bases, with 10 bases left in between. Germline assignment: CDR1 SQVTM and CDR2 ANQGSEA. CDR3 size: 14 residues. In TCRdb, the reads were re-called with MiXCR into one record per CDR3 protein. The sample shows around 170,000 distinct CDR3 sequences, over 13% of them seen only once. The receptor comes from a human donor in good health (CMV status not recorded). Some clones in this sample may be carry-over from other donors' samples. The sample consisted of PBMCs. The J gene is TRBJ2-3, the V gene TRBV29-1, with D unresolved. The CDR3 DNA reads TGCAGCGTTGAAGATAGTTCGGCGACAGATACGCAGTATTTT. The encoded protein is CSVEDSSATDTQYF.